Listed here are 20 T cell receptor beta chains from one sample, sequenced in a study of blood T cell repertoires in COVID-19. Only in-frame clones appear in the TCRdb table, and some are missing; sequencing was by immunoSEQ multiplex PCR. The repertoire holds around 190,000 clones, about three quarters seen once, with roughly 8.8% in the top ten. The material sequenced was peripheral blood. The receptors come from a woman between 45 and 65 years old with active or convalescent COVID-19.

V gene TRBV28 combines with J gene TRBJ1-4; D not resolved. The germline CDR1 and CDR2 sequences are MDHEN and SYDVKM. Trimming removed 5 bases at V and 4 bases at J, with 14 bases between. This CDR3 has 15 amino acids. CDR3 region: CASSIPGPSNEKLFF. The CDR3 bases are TGTGCCAGCAGTATACCAGGTCCCAGTAATGAAAAACTGTTTTTT.

CDR3 sequence: CASSSGQENEKLFF. The CDR3 DNA follows: TGTGCCAGCTCGTCGGGACAAGAGAATGAAAAACTGTTTTTT. V usage is TRBV18 and J usage is TRBJ1-4, with D possibly TRBD1 on 6 matching bases. The V and J ends lost 6 bases and 5 bases respectively, with 13 bases between them. Looked up from germline, CDR1 is KGHSH and CDR2 is LQKENI. The CDR3 totals 14 residues.

With regard to this clone: The sample carries other DNA sequences with the same CDR3. This sequence joins TRBV2 and TRBJ1-4; D call uncertain. The CDR3 spans 13 residues. Trimming left V 8 bases short and J 5 bases short, with 12 bases between. Germline loops: CDR1 SNHLY, CDR2 FYNNEI. The CDR3 protein is CASSRDRNEKLFF. The CDR3 nucleotides read TGTGCCAGCTCCCGGGATCGAAATGAAAAACTGTTTTTT.

The count of this clone is one. The rearrangement uses TRBV7-8 and TRBJ2-1, with D tentatively TRBD1 (5 bases). Germline CDR1 is SGHVS and CDR2 is FQNEAQ. Deletions cut 4 bases from V and 9 bases from J, with 13 bases between. The CDR3 extends over 13 amino acids. The CDR3 region has the DNA TGTGCCAGCAGCTCCCAGGGATACGGTGAGCAGTTCTTC. Amino acids: CASSSQGYGEQFF. Complete variable domain (other parts from reference TRBV7-8 and TRBJ2-1): GAGVSQSPRYKVAKRGQDVALRCDPISGHVSLFWYQQALGQGPEFLTYFQNEAQLDKSGLPSDRFFAERPEGSVSTLKIQRTQQEDSAVYLCASSSQGYGEQFFGPGTRLTVL.

V and J are TRBV28 and TRBJ2-7; D gene ambiguous. Per the germline V gene, CDR1 is MDHEN and CDR2 is SYDVKM. V was trimmed by 6 bases and J by 0 bases, leaving 12 bases between them. The CDR3 has 14 amino acids. The DNA for the CDR3 is TGTGCCAGCAGGCCCGGCGGTAGCTCCTACGAGCAGTACTTC. It specifies CASRPGGSSYEQYF.

The chain couples TRBV28 to TRBJ2-5; D is possibly TRBD2 (6 bases). V was pared by 6 bases and J by 5 bases, with 40 bases between. Germline CDR1 is MDHEN and CDR2 is SYDVKM. The CDR3 sequence is 22 residues long. CDR3 amino acids: CASRTDYAPAHRGGLLRETQYF. Written as DNA, the CDR3 is TGTGCCAGCAGGACGGACTACGCGCCGGCACACAGAGGAGGGTTATTACGGGAGACCCAGTACTTC.

The chain recombines TRBV7-2 with TRBJ2-7; maybe TRBD1 (5 bases). The V end lost 1 base, the J end lost 4 bases, and 14 bases lay between the germline ends. The CDR3 extends over 15 amino acids. Germline values: CDR1 SGHTA, CDR2 FQGNSA. In DNA, the CDR3 is TGTGCCAGCAGCTTAGAGGGGCTAGTCGAGTACGAGCAGTACTTC. Encoded protein: CASSLEGLVEYEQYF.

The chain is built from TRBV6-2 or TRBV6-3 and TRBJ1-5; 7 nucleotides align to TRBD1. The CDR3 runs 19 residues. With V trimmed by 3 bases and J by 0 bases, 14 bases remained unmatched. Germline V gene lookup returns CDR1 MNHEY and CDR2 SVGEGT. Here the CDR3 DNA reads TGTGCCAGCAGTTATCAACTGCATCGGGACAGTGATAGCAATCAGCCCCAGCATTTT. This encodes CASSYQLHRDSDSNQPQHF.

The chain carries TRBV27 and TRBJ1-5; D ambiguous. The CDR3 has 13 amino acids. V dropped 8 bases and J dropped 5 bases, with 13 bases sitting between them. Germline V lookup: CDR1 MNHEY, CDR2 SMNVEV (reference sequence). The CDR3, as DNA: TGTGCCAGCGCCCTCGGGAGGCATCAGCCCCAGCATTTT. The encoded protein is CASALGRHQPQHF.

V is TRBV28 and J is TRBJ1-2, with 9 positions matching TRBD1. V was pared by 6 bases and J by 4 bases, with 15 bases of the junction left unmatched. The CDR3 runs to 17 residues. Per germline, CDR1 MDHEN and CDR2 SYDVKM. This chain's CDR3 is CASRDPGQGDLGYGYTF. CDR3 in DNA: TGTGCCAGCAGGGATCCGGGACAGGGCGATCTGGGCTATGGCTACACCTTC.

CDR3 DNA sequence: TGTGCCACCAGCAGTCCGACGGGGACAGGGGCGGGTGGCTACACCTTC. Translated: CATSSPTGTGAGGYTF. The genes are TRBV15 and TRBJ1-2; 10 bases are shared with TRBD1. The CDR3 has 16 amino acids. Germline V gives CDR1 LNHNV, CDR2 YYDKDF (reference sequence). Losses at the gene ends were 3 bases for V and 7 bases for J; bases not matched to a gene: 11.

The gene calls are TRBV30 and TRBJ2-1; 12 bases are shared with TRBD2. Trimming cost V 2 bases and J 1 base; bases outside gene matches: 12. CDR1 is GTSNPN and CDR2 is SVGIG in the germline V gene (reference sequence). The CDR3 loop spans 19 amino acids. The CDR3 loop is CAWSLVLAGGLGSYNEQFF. The CDR3 region has the DNA TGTGCCTGGAGTTTGGTTCTAGCGGGGGGGCTTGGTTCCTACAATGAGCAGTTCTTC.

About this clone: The sample has other DNA sequences that encode this CDR3 too. V and J are TRBV18 and TRBJ1-2; 8 bases are shared with TRBD1. The CDR3 covers 15 residues. The J segment lost 2 bases and the V segment lost 3 bases, leaving 5 bases of the junction unmatched. CDR1 and CDR2 (germline): KGHSH, LQKENI. DNA for the CDR3: TGTGCCAGCTCACCCGGGACAGGCGTCAACTATGGCTACACCTTC. Translation: CASSPGTGVNYGYTF.

The chain recombines TRBV30 with TRBJ2-4, with D maybe TRBD1 (6 bases). The CDR3 spans 13 residues. The germline CDR1 and CDR2 sequences are GTSNPN and SVGIG (reference sequence). The ends were cut back, 5 bases at V and 1 base at J, with 9 bases in the middle. The CDR3 DNA reads TGTGCCTGGGCTAGGGGGGCCAAAAACATTCAGTACTTC. Residues: CAWARGAKNIQYF.

This clone was detected a few times. This chain uses TRBV29-1 with TRBJ1-5; 10 positions agree with TRBD1. With 8 bases clipped from V and 4 bases from J, the junction kept 14 bases outside the gene matches. CDR3 size: 16 residues. Germline V gene sequence: CDR1 SQVTM, CDR2 ANQGSEA. CDR3 in amino acids: CSSRPGDRGRNQPQHF. In DNA form, the CDR3 reads TGCAGCTCAAGACCAGGAGACAGGGGGCGGAATCAGCCCCAGCATTTT.

This clone was found a few times. The chain carries TRBV30 and TRBJ1-2; 8 bases line up with TRBD1. This CDR3 has 13 residues. Per germline, CDR1 GTSNPN and CDR2 SVGIG (reference sequence). Losses at the gene ends were 1 base for V and 8 bases for J; bases not matched to a gene: 6. The CDR3 loop is CAWSAGQGRGYTF. The CDR3 coding sequence is TGTGCCTGGAGTGCTGGACAGGGACGGGGCTACACCTTC.

This clone has a count of ten or more. V gene TRBV4-3 combines with J gene TRBJ1-2; TRBD1 agrees at 7 bases. Germline CDR1 is LGHNA and CDR2 is YSLEER. The J segment lost 4 bases and the V segment lost 0 bases, leaving 5 bases of the junction unmatched. The CDR3 is made up of 15 amino acids. As DNA, the CDR3 is TGCGCCAGCAGCCAAGATCACGGGGACAGCTATGGCTACACCTTC. Amino acids: CASSQDHGDSYGYTF.

The rearrangement joins TRBV19 to TRBJ2-4, with a weak D call TRBD1 (6 bases). Trimming pared 6 bases from V and 6 bases from J, leaving 18 bases between. Per the germline V gene, CDR1 is LNHDA and CDR2 is SQIVND (reference sequence). CDR3 length: 15 amino acids. Here the CDR3 reads CASSKQGAVGNIQYF. In DNA, the CDR3 is TGTGCCAGTAGCAAACAGGGTGCGGTGGGAAACATTCAGTACTTC.

V and J are TRBV3-1 (or the pseudogene TRBV3-2) and TRBJ2-2; TRBD1 aligns across 11 bases. This CDR3 has 15 amino acids. Per germline, CDR1 LGHDT and CDR2 YNNKEL (reference sequence). Trimming took 6 bases from V and 6 from J; bases not matched to a gene: 6. The CDR3 nucleotides read TGTGCCAGCAGACCGGACAGGGGGCTTGCCGGGGAGCTGTTTTTT. It encodes CASRPDRGLAGELFF.

The J gene is TRBJ1-2, the V gene TRBV5-6, with TRBD1 as a possible D gene (6 bases). The CDR3 is 14 amino acids. Germline assignment: CDR1 SGHDT and CDR2 YYEEEE. V dropped 1 base and J dropped 3 bases, with 10 bases sitting between them. Here the CDR3 reads CASSLWTEYYGYTF. DNA for the CDR3: TGTGCCAGCAGCTTGTGGACAGAGTACTATGGCTACACCTTC.